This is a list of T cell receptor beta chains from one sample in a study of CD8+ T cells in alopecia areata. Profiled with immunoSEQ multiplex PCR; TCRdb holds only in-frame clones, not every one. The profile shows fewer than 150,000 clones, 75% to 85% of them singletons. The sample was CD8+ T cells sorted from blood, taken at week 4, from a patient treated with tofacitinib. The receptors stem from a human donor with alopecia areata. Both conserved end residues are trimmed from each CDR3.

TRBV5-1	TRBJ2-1	ASSFTQGASYNEQF
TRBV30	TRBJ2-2	AWSFAAGLSWELF
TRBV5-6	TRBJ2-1	ASSLKRKNNEQF
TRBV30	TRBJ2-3	AWSPERGLAGDTQY
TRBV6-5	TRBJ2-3	ASSYLGGGNTQY
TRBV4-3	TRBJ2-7	ASSQDPGKTGEYEQY
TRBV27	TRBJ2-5	ASSLLGLVTETQY
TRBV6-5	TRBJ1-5	ASSYSISQPQH
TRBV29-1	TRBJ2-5	SVDLGGGAGETQY
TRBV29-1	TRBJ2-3	SVDGLTSPSTDTQY
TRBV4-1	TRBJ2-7	ASSLGLGSYEQY
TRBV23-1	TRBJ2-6	ASSHFPGLTRSGANVLT
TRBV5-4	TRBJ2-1	ASTLLGGLTEQF
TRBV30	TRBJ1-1	AWETGTANTEAF
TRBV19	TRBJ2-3	ASSIWARTTDTQY
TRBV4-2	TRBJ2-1	ASSPGLAGAPTTNEQF
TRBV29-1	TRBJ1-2	SVTDSNYGYT
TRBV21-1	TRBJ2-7	ASSKDWGQGTYEQY
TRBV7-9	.	ASSFQGDTGELF
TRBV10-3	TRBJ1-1	AISDEGANTEAF
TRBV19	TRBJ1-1	ASSIRRYTEAF
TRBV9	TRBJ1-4	ASTDSRGAGGKLF
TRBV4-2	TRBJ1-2	ASSQERGSELYGYT
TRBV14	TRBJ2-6	ASSQAPLGANVLT
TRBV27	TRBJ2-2	ASSLSIGANTGELF
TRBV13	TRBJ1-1	ASSFWGWNTEAF
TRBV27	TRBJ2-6	ASSRGQPISGANVLT
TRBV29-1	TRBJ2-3	SVEPPVVLISTGGTDTQY
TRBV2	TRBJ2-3	ATLLAGGFDTQY
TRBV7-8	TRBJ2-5	ASSFGTSPYQETQY
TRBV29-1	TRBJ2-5	SVEDRGTGPQETQY
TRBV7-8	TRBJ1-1	ASGLDSLEAF
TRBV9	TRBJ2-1	ASSVGQAGDRGTNEQF
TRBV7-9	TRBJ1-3	ASSSPRYRNTIY
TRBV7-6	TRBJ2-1	ASSPLPSALDNEQF
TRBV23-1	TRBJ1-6	ASRGQGQSPLH
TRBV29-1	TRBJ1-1	SVEVLTGKNTEAF
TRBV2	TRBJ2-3	ASSFRGVGDTQY
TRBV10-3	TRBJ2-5	AISELAGDQETQY
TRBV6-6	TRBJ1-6	ASRGGPSGSPLH
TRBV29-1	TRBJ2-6	SVPLDLPRANALT
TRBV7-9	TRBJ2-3	ASSLGQGRTDTQY
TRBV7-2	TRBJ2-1	ASSLGGLEFTGDEQF
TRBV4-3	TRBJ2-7	ASSQEGLPTYEQY
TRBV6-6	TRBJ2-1	ASSWSDSQQF
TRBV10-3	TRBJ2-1	AIIGDSYNEQF